This entry is about one T cell receptor (beta chain). Its specificity is not known. The sample comes from a study of response to subunit inactivated influenza vaccine. Study results and limitations: Few new T cells, the authors suggested, are recruited by each seasonal influenza vaccination.

The CDR3 runs 15 residues. Germline V gene lookup returns CDR1 SGHAT and CDR2 FQDESV (reference sequence). Trimming shortened V by 4 bases and J by 5 bases, and 17 bases separated the two germline ends. Using its own MiXCR run on the RT-PCR reads, TCRdb lists one record per CDR3 protein. The sample carries 250,000 to 350,000 distinct CDR3 sequences, roughly 22% recorded once. This receptor was obtained from a man between 45 and 75 years old who received an inactivated influenza vaccine. Sequencing was performed on PBMCs from blood, taken 21 months after vaccination. This sequence joins TRBV11-1 and TRBJ2-5; D gene ambiguous. The CDR3 sequence is CASSSTTPLIETQYF. The DNA of the CDR3 is TGTGCCAGCAGCTCGACCACCCCCTTGATTGAGACCCAGTACTTC.